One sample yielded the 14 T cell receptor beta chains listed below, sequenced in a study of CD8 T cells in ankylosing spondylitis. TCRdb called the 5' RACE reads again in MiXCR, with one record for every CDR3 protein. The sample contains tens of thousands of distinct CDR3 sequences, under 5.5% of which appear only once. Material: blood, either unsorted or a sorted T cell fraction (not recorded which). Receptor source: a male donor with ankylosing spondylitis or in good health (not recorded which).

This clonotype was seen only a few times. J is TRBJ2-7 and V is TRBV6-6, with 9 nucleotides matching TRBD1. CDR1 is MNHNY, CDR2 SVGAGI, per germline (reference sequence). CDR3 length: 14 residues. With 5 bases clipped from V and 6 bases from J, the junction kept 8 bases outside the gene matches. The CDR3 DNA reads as TGTGCCAGCAGTGGGACAGGGAGTATTAGCGAGCAGTACTTC. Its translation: CASSGTGSISEQYF.

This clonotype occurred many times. The CDR3 here is CASSDGRHTYNEQFF. The DNA of the CDR3 is TGTGCCAGCAGCGATGGACGCCACACCTACAATGAGCAGTTCTTC. The chain employs TRBV7-3 and TRBJ2-1; D is uncertain. V was trimmed by 5 bases and J by 2 bases, leaving 13 bases between them. Germline V lookup: CDR1 SGHTA, CDR2 FQGTGA. The CDR3 contains 15 residues.

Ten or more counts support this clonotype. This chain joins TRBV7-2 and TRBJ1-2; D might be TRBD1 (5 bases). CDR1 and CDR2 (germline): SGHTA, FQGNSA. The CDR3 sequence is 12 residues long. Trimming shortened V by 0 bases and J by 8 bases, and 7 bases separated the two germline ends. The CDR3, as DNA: TGTGCCAGCAGCTTAGCGCCAGGGGGCTACACCTTC. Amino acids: CASSLAPGGYTF.

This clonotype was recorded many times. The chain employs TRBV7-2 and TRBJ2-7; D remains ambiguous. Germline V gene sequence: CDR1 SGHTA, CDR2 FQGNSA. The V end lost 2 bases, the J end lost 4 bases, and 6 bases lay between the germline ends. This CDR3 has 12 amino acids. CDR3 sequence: CASSLIPYEQYF. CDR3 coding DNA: TGTGCCAGCAGCTTAATCCCGTACGAGCAGTACTTC. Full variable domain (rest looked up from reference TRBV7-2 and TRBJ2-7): GAGVSQSPSNKVTEKGKDVELRCDPISGHTALYWYRQSLGQGLEFLIYFQGNSAPDKSGLPSDRFSAERTGGSVSTLTIQRTQQEDSAVYLCASSLIPYEQYFGPGTRLTVT.

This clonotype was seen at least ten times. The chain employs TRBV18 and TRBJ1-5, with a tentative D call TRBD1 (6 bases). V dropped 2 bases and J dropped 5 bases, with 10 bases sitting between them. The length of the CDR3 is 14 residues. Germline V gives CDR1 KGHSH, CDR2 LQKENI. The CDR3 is CASSPGGGDQPQHF. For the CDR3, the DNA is TGTGCCAGCTCACCAGGCGGGGGCGATCAGCCCCAGCATTTT.

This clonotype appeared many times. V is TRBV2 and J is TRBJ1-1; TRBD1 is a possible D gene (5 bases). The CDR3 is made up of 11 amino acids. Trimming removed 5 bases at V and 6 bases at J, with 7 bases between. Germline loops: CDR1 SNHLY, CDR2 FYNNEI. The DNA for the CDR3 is TGTGCCAGCAGTCCCAGGGCTGAAGCTTTCTTT. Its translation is CASSPRAEAFF.

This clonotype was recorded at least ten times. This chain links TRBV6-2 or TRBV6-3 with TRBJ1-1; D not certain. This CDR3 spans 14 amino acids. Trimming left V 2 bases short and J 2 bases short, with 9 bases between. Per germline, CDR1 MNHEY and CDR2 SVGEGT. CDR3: CASSYRWGNTEAFF. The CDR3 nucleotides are TGTGCCAGCAGTTACCGTTGGGGAAACACTGAAGCTTTCTTT.

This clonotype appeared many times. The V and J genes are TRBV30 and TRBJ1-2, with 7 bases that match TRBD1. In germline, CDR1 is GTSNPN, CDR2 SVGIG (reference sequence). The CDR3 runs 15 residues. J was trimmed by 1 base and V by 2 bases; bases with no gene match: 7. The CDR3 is CAWSLGGSNNYGYTF. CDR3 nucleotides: TGTGCCTGGAGTCTAGGGGGCTCCAATAACTATGGCTACACCTTC.

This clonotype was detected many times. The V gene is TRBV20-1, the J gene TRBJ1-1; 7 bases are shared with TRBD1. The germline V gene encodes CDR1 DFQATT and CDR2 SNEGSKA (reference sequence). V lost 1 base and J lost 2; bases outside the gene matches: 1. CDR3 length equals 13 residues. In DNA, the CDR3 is TGCAGTGCTAGAGCAGGGGGAAACACTGAAGCTTTCTTT. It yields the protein CSARAGGNTEAFF.

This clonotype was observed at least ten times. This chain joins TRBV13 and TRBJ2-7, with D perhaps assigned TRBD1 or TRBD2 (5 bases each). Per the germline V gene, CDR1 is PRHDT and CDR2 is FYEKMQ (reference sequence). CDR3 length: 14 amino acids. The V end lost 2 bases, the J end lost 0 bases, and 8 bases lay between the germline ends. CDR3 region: CASSLSGASYEQYF. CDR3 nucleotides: TGTGCCAGCAGCTTATCCGGGGCCTCCTACGAGCAGTACTTC.

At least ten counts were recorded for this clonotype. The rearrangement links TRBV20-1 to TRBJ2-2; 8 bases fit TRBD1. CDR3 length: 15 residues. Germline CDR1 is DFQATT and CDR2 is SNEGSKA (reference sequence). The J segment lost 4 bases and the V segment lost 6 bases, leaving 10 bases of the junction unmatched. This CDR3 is CSAQGLDRGTGELFF. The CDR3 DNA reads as TGCAGTGCCCAAGGTTTAGACAGGGGCACCGGGGAGCTGTTTTTT.

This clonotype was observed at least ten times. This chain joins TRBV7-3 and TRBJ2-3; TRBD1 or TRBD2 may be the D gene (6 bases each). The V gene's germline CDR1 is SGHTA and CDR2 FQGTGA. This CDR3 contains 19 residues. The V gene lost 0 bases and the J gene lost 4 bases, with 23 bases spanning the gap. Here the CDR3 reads CASSLTVGIGGRGADTQYF. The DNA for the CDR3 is TGTGCCAGCAGCTTAACGGTTGGCATAGGGGGGCGCGGTGCAGATACGCAGTATTTT.

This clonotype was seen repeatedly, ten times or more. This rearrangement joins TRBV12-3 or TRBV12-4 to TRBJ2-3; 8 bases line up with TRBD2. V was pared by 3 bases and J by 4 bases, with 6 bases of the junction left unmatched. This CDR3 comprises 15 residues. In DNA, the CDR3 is TGTGCCAGCAGTTTGGTCCGGGGGGGCTCAGATACGCAGTATTTT. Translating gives CASSLVRGGSDTQYF.

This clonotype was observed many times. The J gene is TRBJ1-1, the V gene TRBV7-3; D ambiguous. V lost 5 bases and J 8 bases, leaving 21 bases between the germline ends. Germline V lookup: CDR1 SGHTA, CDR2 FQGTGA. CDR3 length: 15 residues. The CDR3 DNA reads TGTGCCAGCAGCCGCCTCCCGGGAGCCCGGGCCGAAGCTTTCTTT. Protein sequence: CASSRLPGARAEAFF.